Listed here is a single T cell receptor beta chain. Its antigen is unknown. The data derive from a study of cytomegalovirus exposure and HLA in healthy donors. Study-wide results and limits: For presence/absence analyses, sequencing depth was assumed to be roughly uniform across donors. An ancestry cluster, one associated with Asian ancestry, reportedly showed fewer N-insertions than the approximately 650-donor mean in a later analysis.

This CDR3 is built from 15 residues. V lost 3 bases and J 3 bases, leaving 11 bases between the germline ends. CDR1 is SGHTA, CDR2 FQGTGA, per germline. Amplification used 60 Vbeta primers and 13 Jbeta primers. Generated by immunoSEQ multiplex PCR, the TCRdb table keeps only in-frame clones and is missing some. Here the sample spans more than 50,000 clones, over 75% being singletons. V usage is TRBV7-3 and J usage is TRBJ2-2; maybe TRBD1 (7 bases). Sequenced input: PBMCs. This TCR came from a female donor in good health and CMV-seronegative. The CDR3 is CASSLGRGDTGELFF. CDR3 bases: TGTGCCAGCAGCTTGGGCAGGGGGGACACCGGGGAGCTGTTTTTT.